This TCR beta chain emerged from a study of CD8+ T cells in alopecia areata. This clone showed up just a few times. Its antigen is not identified. The identical CDR3 is also encoded by other nucleotide sequences in the sample. In each case, RNA was isolated and then reverse transcribed into cDNA as the sequencing template. Clones were read by immunoSEQ multiplex PCR, and TCRdb kept only the in-frame ones, dropping some. The sample shows around 190,000 clones, approximately 56% of them seen only once. Treatment reported: oral pan-JAK inhibitor, 5-10 mg twice daily. Study results and caveats: Scalp samples also yield sequences of resident alphabeta T cells from normal skin. With patients, TCR sharing proved less clear than in mice, a difference possibly related to HLA.

With 2 bases removed from V and 0 bases from J, the gap between germline ends came to 8 bases. Germline values: CDR1 SGHTA, CDR2 FQGTGA. The CDR3 covers 15 residues. The sequence came from a human donor with alopecia areata. This chain links TRBV7-3 with TRBJ2-1; D uncertain. The material sequenced was CD4+ T cells sorted from blood, taken at week 4, from a patient treated with tofacitinib. CDR3 nucleotides: TGTGCCAGCAGCTTAGACCCGAGCTCCTACAATGAGCAGTTCTTC. It specifies CASSLDPSSYNEQFF.